This T cell receptor beta chain appears in the sequencing data of a study of CD8 T cells in Susac syndrome. Germline CDR1 and CDR2: PRHDT and FYEKMQ (reference sequence). This CDR3 has 13 amino acids. Details on this clonotype: The germline gene is not matched at one end of the junction; a read error may be the cause.

Peripheral blood CD8+ and CD4+ T cells were profiled by TCR beta sequencing. The CD8+ and CD4+ T cells were isolated magnetically using a negative isolation approach, whereas the TEMRA cells were enriched by FACS. When the RNA was reverse transcribed, random hexamers were used with an input of about 0.5 to 1 ug. An immunoSEQ multiplex PCR amplified TCR beta CDR3 over 54 Vbeta and 13 Jbeta. TCRdb analysed the immunoSEQ multiplex PCR reads with MiXCR anew, one entry per CDR3 protein. The sample has around 200,000 distinct CDR3 sequences; around nine tenths are singletons. The chain carries TRBV13 and TRBJ1-1, with D possibly matching TRBD1 (6 bases). What was sequenced was CD8+ T cells from PBMCs. The source is a human donor with multiple sclerosis. For the CDR3, the DNA is TGTGCCAGCAGTTTAGGCAGGGGCACTGAAGCTTTCTTT. As protein: CASSLGRGTEAFF.